The present T cell receptor (beta chain) was sequenced within a study of blood T cell repertoires in COVID-19 (dated by TCRdb to about 2020). With regard to the full study: Samples covering the acute and convalescent phases of COVID-19 were provided by collaborators in the United States, Italy and Spain. Where available, HLA class I and class II types were taken from metadata supplied by the sample provider and were not determined by assay-based typing. The repertoires were released in a freely available public database meant as a resource for research on the immune response to SARS-CoV-2. The material from the prospective study consisted of cDNA or gDNA derived from T cells, B-cell-depleted T cells, or PBMCs. Samples were obtained from the ongoing ImmuneRACE study (first 160 participants) and from 1,254 subjects provided by 6 global collaborators. Subjects who had been exposed to COVID-19, were actively infected with it, or had recovered from it provided the deeply sampled blood TCRbeta repertoires that made up the dataset. Nearly every sample came with metadata listing a de-identified subject ID, COVID-19 status, age in years and sex.

In its sample, this clone was seen once. Its antigen is still unknown. Base qualities are not recorded, but no much larger clone differs from it by a single base. Study-wide findings and limitations: The amount of clinical and demographic metadata varied by source and participant and was provided uncurated.

Participants in the prospective study were aged 18 to 89 years, lived in more than 20 United States geographic areas, and enrolled through a virtual design. In the prospective study, cohorts were assigned on the basis of participant-reported clinical history obtained from a screening survey and a study questionnaire. Recovered participants in ImmuneRACE Cohort 3 were defined as having two consecutive negative NP/OP PCR tests, clearance from a healthcare professional, or resolution of symptoms. In the prospective study, mobile phlebotomists collected whole blood, serum and a nasopharyngeal or oropharyngeal swab from each participant. Prospective study participants could optionally give additional blood draws and questionnaires over a roughly two-month period. Before DNA extraction, prospective study blood samples were shipped either frozen or at room temperature. V is cut back by 3 bases and J by 8 bases, with 12 bases in the junction unmatched. Looking up the germline V gene (reference sequence) yields CDR1 LNHDA and CDR2 SQIVND. Measured from the cysteine to the phenylalanine, the CDR3 is 15 residues long. Left in the record is the CDR3 DNA by itself, 45 bases read in frame from the first base.

The immunoSEQ Assay, a bias-controlled multiplex PCR, was used to amplify TCRbeta CDR3 regions from genomic DNA. Concerning the study's data processing: The number of nucleated cells in each sample was estimated by amplification of reference gene primers within the assay. Sequence reads were collapsed and filtered to measure the absolute abundance of every unique TCRbeta CDR3 rearrangement. For each sample, productive Simpson clonality was calculated as the square root of Simpson's diversity index over productive rearrangements. TCRdb retrieved this table from immuneACCESS and kept in-frame rearrangements only. Not all clones are present; in checked studies, unresolved V genes account for under half, and no reason is known for the remainder. The DNA was the basis for D and trimming; V, J and clone size are from that table. The sample table records about 330,000 clones; roughly 87% of these occur just once. Roughly 0.94% of the sample belongs to the ten largest clones.

The sequencing sample was made of PBMCs or T cells enriched from blood (not recorded which). This clonotype was obtained from a woman in her twenties or thirties who had recovered from COVID-19. The chain is made from TRBV19 and TRBJ1-2; TRBD1 fits 7 bases in the junction. In nucleotides, the sequence is TGTGCCAGTAGTATCGGGGACAGCCCCTCTGGAGGCTACACCTTC. Its translation reads: CASSIGDSPSGGYTF.